These 5 T cell receptor beta chains were sequenced from one sample in a study of cytomegalovirus exposure and HLA in healthy donors. Amplification used 60 Vbeta primers and 13 Jbeta primers. Generated by immunoSEQ multiplex PCR, the TCRdb table keeps only in-frame clones and is missing some. The sample contains approximately 150,000 clones, under 85% of which appear only once. The sequenced sample consisted of PBMCs. These receptors were obtained from a woman between 18 and 30 years old in good health and CMV-seropositive.

This CDR3 is CASSPEGARNSPLHF. In nucleotides, the CDR3 is TGTGCCAGCTCACCAGAGGGGGCGCGGAATTCACCCCTCCACTTT. J is TRBJ1-6 and V is TRBV18; 7 positions agree with TRBD1. Germline V gene lookup returns CDR1 KGHSH and CDR2 LQKENI. The CDR3 is made up of 15 amino acids. V was clipped by 2 bases and J by 7 bases; unmatched bases: 5.

J is TRBJ2-1 and V is TRBV9; 9 bases are a match to TRBD2. Germline CDR1 reads SGDLS; CDR2 reads YYNGEE. V trimming: 3 bases; J trimming: 0 bases; junction bases outside the gene matches: 4. The CDR3 is 16 amino acids. CDR3 nucleotide sequence: TGTGCCAGCAGCGCTGCGGGGGGGCTCTCCTACAATGAGCAGTTCTTC. As protein: CASSAAGGLSYNEQFF.

V usage is TRBV28 and J usage is TRBJ2-7, with 9 bases aligning to TRBD1. In germline, CDR1 is MDHEN, CDR2 SYDVKM. The CDR3 runs to 16 residues. V was pared by 7 bases and J by 0 bases, with 10 bases of the junction left unmatched. CDR3 sequence reads: CASTTGGGASSYEQYF. CDR3 coding DNA: TGTGCCAGCACCACAGGGGGCGGGGCAAGCTCCTACGAGCAGTACTTC.

This clone was picked up a small number of times. The chain uses TRBV18 and TRBJ1-1; 7 nucleotides line up with TRBD1. Germline V gene sequence: CDR1 KGHSH, CDR2 LQKENI. This CDR3 spans 15 amino acids. Trimming cost V 3 bases and J 0 bases; bases outside gene matches: 4. The chain's CDR3 is CASSPPDRLNTEAFF. DNA of the CDR3: TGTGCCAGCTCACCCCCGGACAGGTTGAACACTGAAGCTTTCTTT.

CDR3 loop: CASSPDRGQGYTF. In DNA form, the CDR3 reads TGTGCCAGCAGCCCGGACAGGGGTCAGGGCTACACCTTC. This sequence joins TRBV27 and TRBJ1-2, with 9 positions matching TRBD1. The CDR3 has 13 residues. The V gene end was trimmed by 6 bases and the J gene end by 8 bases; junction bases not matched to a gene: 7. Germline V CDR1 and CDR2: MNHEY, SMNVEV (reference sequence).